This is a list of T cell receptor beta chains from one sample in a study of T cells in Graves' hyperthyroidism and ophthalmopathy. TCRdb redid the calling of the multiplex PCR reads with MiXCR, one entry per CDR3 protein. In the table there are around 520,000 distinct CDR3 sequences, 13% to 15% of which are singletons. Sequences were obtained from blood. All receptors come from a woman between 18 and 30 years old with Graves' hyperthyroidism. Each CDR3 is given with its conserved first and last residue. A D gene is named only where the DNA matches it firmly. Not every row has a clone size; where given, it reads once, few, many or a size class.

D gene,V gene,clone size,J gene,CDR3 DNA,CDR3 protein
TRBD1,TRBV14,.,TRBJ1-5,TGTGCCAGCAGCATGGACAGGATGGGACAGCCCCAGCATTTT,CASSMDRMGQPQHF
.,TRBV3-1,many,TRBJ2-5,TGTGCCAGCAGCCCGGCGCAAGCGACCCAGTACTTC,CASSPAQATQYF
.,TRBV6-1,many,TRBJ1-1,TGTGCCACCTTTTATGCGTTCGAACGCACTGAAGCTTTCTTT,CATFYAFERTEAFF
.,TRBV30,many,TRBJ1-6,TGTGCCTGGAGTCGTGGGGGGCTCGGAAATTCACCCCTCCACTTT,CAWSRGGLGNSPLHF
.,TRBV19,many,TRBJ1-1,TGTGCCAGTAGTAGGCAGGGCCGCGAAAGTGTGAACACTGAAGCTTTCTTT,CASSRQGRESVNTEAFF
.,TRBV7-9,many,TRBJ1-1,TGTGCCAGCAGCTTACAGAAAACTGAAGCTTTCTTT,CASSLQKTEAFF
.,TRBV7-3,.,TRBJ2-7,TGTGCCAGCAGCTCCAGTGGCGGGACGACCTACGAGCAGTACTTC,CASSSSGGTTYEQYF
TRBD1,TRBV5-1,.,TRBJ1-2,TGCGCCAGCAGCTTGGTTGGGGACAGATTTAACTATGGCTACACCTTC,CASSLVGDRFNYGYTF
.,TRBV2,.,TRBJ1-2,TGCGCCAGCAGCCCCGGAGGGGGGAAAGGGTCTGGCTACACCTTC,CASSPGGGKGSGYTF
.,TRBV11-2,many,TRBJ2-7,TGTGCCAGCAGCTTCCAGAACGGGCCCAGAGGCTACGAGCAGTACTTC,CASSFQNGPRGYEQYF
TRBD2,TRBV12-3/TRBV12-4,many,TRBJ2-1,TGTGCCAGCAGTTTCTGGGGGAGGGACAATGAGCAGTTCTTC,CASSFWGRDNEQFF
.,TRBV24-1,many,TRBJ2-3,TGTGCCACCAGTGATCCCCGGACCGCAGATACGCAGTATTTT,CATSDPRTADTQYF
.,TRBV5-4,few,TRBJ1-4,TGTGCCAGCAGCTTGGGTGGGGACCAACTGTTTTTT,CASSLGGDQLFF
TRBD1,TRBV19,few,TRBJ1-4,TGTGCCAAAACAACTCCGGGACAGGGTAATGAAAAACTGTTTTTT,CAKTTPGQGNEKLFF
TRBD2,TRBV27,.,TRBJ2-3,TGTGCCAGCAGATTAGGACTAGCGGGAAGCACAGATACGCAGTATTTT,CASRLGLAGSTDTQYF
.,TRBV7-9,few,TRBJ1-1,TGTGCCAGCAGCCGGGACAACGGTGAAGCTTTCTTT,CASSRDNGEAFF
.,TRBV20-1,.,TRBJ2-2,TGCAGTGCCATAAGGGACTCCACGAACACCGGGGAGCTGTTTTTT,CSAIRDSTNTGELFF
TRBD1,TRBV12-3/TRBV12-4,many,TRBJ1-2,TGTGCCAGCACCAAGGACAGGGGGGAGGATGGCTACACCTTC,CASTKDRGEDGYTF
TRBD1,TRBV3-1,.,TRBJ1-1,TGTGCCAGCAGCCACGGACAGGGGATTAACACTGAAGCTTTCTTT,CASSHGQGINTEAFF
.,TRBV6-1,.,TRBJ1-1,TGTGCCAGCAGTGATACCTCGATCAGGCGGATCGTCTACACTGAAGCTTTCTTT,CASSDTSIRRIVYTEAFF
.,TRBV11-2,many,TRBJ2-1,TGTGCCAGCAGCACCACCTACAATGAGCAGTTCTTC,CASSTTYNEQFF
.,TRBV28,many,TRBJ2-2,TGTGCCAGCAGTTTAGAGCCTATAAGAGCCGGGGAGCTGTTTTTT,CASSLEPIRAGELFF
TRBD2,TRBV20-1,many,TRBJ2-5,TGCAGTGCTAGGTTATGGGGACTAGCGGCCAGGGAGACCCAGTACTTC,CSARLWGLAARETQYF
.,TRBV11-2,many,TRBJ1-1,TGTGCCAGCAGCCCCGAGGGGGTCAACACTGAAGCTTTCTTT,CASSPEGVNTEAFF
.,TRBV12-3/TRBV12-4,few,TRBJ2-4,TGTGCCAGCAGTTTCGAGTTCCTAGCCAAAAACATTCAGTACTTC,CASSFEFLAKNIQYF
.,TRBV4-1,once,TRBJ2-3,TGCGCCAGCAGCGCCGGGACAAAGGAATCAGATACGCAGTATTTT,CASSAGTKESDTQYF
.,TRBV7-3,many,TRBJ2-3,TGTGCCAGCAGCACCGGCACAGATACGCAGTATTTT,CASSTGTDTQYF
TRBD1,TRBV5-1,few,TRBJ1-1,TGCGCCAGCAGCTTGGAACAGGGGGCCTACGGGACTGAAGCTTTCTTT,CASSLEQGAYGTEAFF
TRBD2,TRBV2,many,TRBJ2-3,TGTGCCAGCAGCAGGACTAGCGGGATCACAGATACGCAGTATTTT,CASSRTSGITDTQYF
.,TRBV19,many,TRBJ1-5,TGTGCCAGTAGTATTTATGGGACCCAACCAAAGCAGCCCCAGCATTTT,CASSIYGTQPKQPQHF
.,TRBV11-3,many,TRBJ2-1,TGTGCCAGCGGGAGTCATGAGCAGTTCTTC,CASGSHEQFF
.,TRBV3-1,many,TRBJ2-1,TGTGCCAGCAGCCATGGGGGCGGTGAGCAGTTCTTC,CASSHGGGEQFF
.,TRBV5-1,many,TRBJ2-2,TGCGCCAGCAGCTCCCAGGGGGGAACCGGGGAGCTGTTTTTT,CASSSQGGTGELFF
TRBD2,TRBV3-1,many,TRBJ2-5,TGTGCCAGCAGCTGGTATTTGGCGGGAGGCGGAGAGACCCAGTACTTC,CASSWYLAGGGETQYF
.,TRBV5-1,many,TRBJ2-1,TGCGCCAGCAGCCAAGGCCCCCCCTACAATGAGCAGTTCTTC,CASSQGPPYNEQFF
.,TRBV30,.,TRBJ1-5,TGTGCCTGGAGGGACGGGAACAATCAGCCCCAGCATTTT,CAWRDGNNQPQHF
.,TRBV6-1,.,TRBJ2-1,TGTGCCAGCAGTGAAGGGACAACCTACAATGAGCAGTTCTTC,CASSEGTTYNEQFF
TRBD1,TRBV11-3,.,TRBJ1-3,TGTGCCAGCAGCTTAGGAGCGTCGGGACAGTTCTCTGGAAACACCATATATTTT,CASSLGASGQFSGNTIYF
.,TRBV4-2,few,TRBJ2-1,TGTGCCAGCAACAGCGGACGAGTTTCAGATGAGCAGTTCTTC,CASNSGRVSDEQFF
TRBD1,TRBV12-3/TRBV12-4,many,TRBJ1-1,TGTGCCAGCAGCTTACAGGGGGGAGAGGCTTTCTTT,CASSLQGGEAFF